The entry below describes one TCR beta chain. What it binds is unknown. At one boundary the junction diverges from the germline segment, which might be a read error. The data derive from a study of metastatic and nonmetastatic thyroid tumors. At the level of the study: Where malignant and benign thyroid patients were concerned, repertoires were compared across blood and tumor or nodule tissue.

Overall study results and limits: Across blood and tumor, TCR beta diversity in malignant thyroid tumors was reportedly significantly higher than in benign nodules.

Original analysis: Built for papillary thyroid cancer, a distant-metastasis classifier drew on CDR3 differences across clinicopathological groups. TCRdb redid the clone calls on the PCR reads using MiXCR. The V and J calls and clone size come from TCRdb's table, not from the authors' own analysis. The sample shows around 53,000 clones, around a sixth of them seen only once. Ahead of thyroid surgery, no patient had received treatment of any kind. This receptor was identified in a female donor with papillary thyroid cancer or a benign thyroid nodule (not recorded which). Some clones in this sample may be carry-over from other donors' samples. The sequencing input was blood.

This CDR3 reads CASIEEGQGVNPESFF. In nucleotides, the CDR3 is TGCGCCAGCATCGAGGAGGGGCAGGGAGTAAATCCTGAATCTTTCTTT. The chain links TRBV5-1 to TRBJ1-1, with a tentative D call TRBD1 (5 bases). The CDR3 is 16 residues long. Germline lookup yields CDR1 SGHRS and CDR2 YFSETQ.